These 17 T cell receptor beta chains share one sample of origin, sequenced in a study of blood T cell repertoires in COVID-19. Using immunoSEQ multiplex PCR, the repertoire was profiled, and TCRdb retains in-frame clones only, with some absent. The repertoire holds a few hundred thousand clones, with about 85% as singletons. Source material: peripheral blood. All receptors derive from a human donor with COVID-19, enrolled during active disease. The donor label of this sample is uncertain.

This clone was picked up a small number of times. The chain joins TRBV5-4 to TRBJ2-1, with 13 bases lining up with TRBD2. CDR3 length equals 18 residues. The germline V gene has CDR1 SGHNT and CDR2 YYREEE (reference sequence). V dropped 4 bases and J dropped 2; count of bases not matched to a gene: 9. CDR3 amino acids: CASSPSALAGGTYNEQFF. In DNA, the CDR3 is TGTGCCAGCAGCCCTAGCGCACTAGCGGGAGGGACCTACAATGAGCAGTTCTTC.

CDR3 nucleotide sequence: TGTGCCAGCAGCGCCCTCCCGGACAGCTATAATTCACCCCTCCACTTT. Amino acid sequence: CASSALPDSYNSPLHF. The gene calls are TRBV9 and TRBJ1-6, with a weak D call TRBD1 (6 bases). The CDR3 extends over 16 amino acids. Trimming removed 3 bases at V and 3 bases at J, with 13 bases between. Germline CDR1 reads SGDLS; CDR2 reads YYNGEE.

The rearrangement joins TRBV5-1 to TRBJ2-7, with D tentatively TRBD2 (7 bases). The CDR3 length is 15 residues. Germline values: CDR1 SGHRS, CDR2 YFSETQ. Between the trimmed V and J ends, which lost 0 bases and 5 bases, there was a span of 15 bases. The CDR3 DNA reads as TGCGCCAGCAGCTTGGCCTGGGAGGGGGAGAACGAGCAGTACTTC. As protein: CASSLAWEGENEQYF.

V usage is TRBV7-3 and J usage is TRBJ2-5; D is ambiguous. The CDR3 length is 14 residues. Germline V gives CDR1 SGHTA, CDR2 FQGTGA. Trimming removed 5 bases at V and 0 bases at J, with 10 bases between. The CDR3 DNA follows: TGTGCCAGCAGCCCTACTATAAACCAAGAGACCCAGTACTTC. It translates to CASSPTINQETQYF.

This clone is a singleton in its sample. The rearrangement uses TRBV29-1 and TRBJ2-2; possible D gene TRBD1, 6 bases. Germline values: CDR1 SQVTM, CDR2 ANQGSEA. CDR3 length: 13 residues. Trimming shortened V by 6 bases and J by 2 bases, and 10 bases separated the two germline ends. CDR3 residues: CSVTGDNTGELFF. The CDR3 coding sequence is TGCAGCGTGACAGGTGACAACACCGGGGAGCTGTTTTTT.

The gene calls are TRBV12-3 or TRBV12-4 and TRBJ2-7; 10 positions match TRBD1. The CDR3 consists of 13 residues. V shed 2 bases, J shed 7 bases, and the junction held 2 bases outside the gene matches. The CDR3 sequence: CASSLRTGGEQYF. In DNA form, the CDR3 reads TGTGCCAGCAGTTTAAGGACAGGGGGGGAGCAGTACTTC.

The chain has TRBV19 and TRBJ1-5; D perhaps matches TRBD1 (5 bases). This CDR3 has 13 amino acids. The germline gives CDR1 LNHDA, CDR2 SQIVND (reference sequence). The CDR3 DNA reads TGTGCAGCTCGGGGGGACCTAAATCAGCCCCAGCATTTT. This codes for CAARGDLNQPQHF.

The chain recombines TRBV21-1 with TRBJ2-5; the D call of TRBD1 is as the table states it, not checked on the DNA. TRBV21-1 is a recognized pseudogene. The CDR3 is 12 amino acids. CDR3 region: CASSKGQETQYF. In DNA form, the CDR3 reads TGTGCCAGCAGCAAAGGGCAGGAGACCCAGTACTTC.

The chain combines TRBV20-1 with TRBJ1-2, with TRBD1 matching 7 bases. The V gene's germline CDR1 is DFQATT and CDR2 SNEGSKA (reference sequence). With 3 bases clipped from V and 0 bases from J, the junction kept 10 bases outside the gene matches. CDR3 length: 16 amino acids. The DNA of the CDR3 is TGCAGTGCTAGTCCTCCTACGACAGGGTCTAACTATGGCTACACCTTC. It translates to CSASPPTTGSNYGYTF.

The chain carries TRBV7-9 and TRBJ2-2, with D possibly TRBD2 on 5 matching bases. V was cut by 4 bases and J by 6 bases, with 15 bases left in between. The germline CDR1 and CDR2 sequences are SEHNR and FQNEAQ (reference sequence). CDR3 size: 15 residues. CDR3 in DNA: TGTGCCAGCAGCTCCCTTGCCCCCGGGGCCGGGGAGCTGTTTTTT. Residues: CASSSLAPGAGELFF.

As DNA, the CDR3 is TGTGCCAGCAGCGTAGGCCTAGCTGGGCACGGGGAGCTGTTTTTT. Its translation: CASSVGLAGHGELFF. The genes are TRBV9 and TRBJ2-2; possible D gene TRBD2, 5 bases. The CDR3 covers 15 residues. Deletions cut 0 bases from V and 7 bases from J, with 13 bases between. Germline V gene data show CDR1 as SGDLS and CDR2 as YYNGEE.

The chain is built from TRBV7-2 and TRBJ1-6; no reliable D call. This CDR3 is built from 14 residues. The germline gives CDR1 SGHTA, CDR2 FQGNSA. Trimming took off 5 bases at V and 5 bases at J, with 10 bases between the two ends. CDR3 protein: CASSLQRDNSPLHF. CDR3 DNA: TGTGCCAGCAGCCTACAGCGGGATAATTCACCCCTCCACTTT.

The chain is built from TRBV19 and TRBJ1-1, with D tentatively TRBD1 (5 bases). The CDR3 runs 16 residues. Trimming removed 6 bases at V and 5 bases at J, with 22 bases between. Germline-derived CDR1 and CDR2 are LNHDA and SQIVND (reference sequence). In nucleotides, the CDR3 is TGTGCCAGTAGCCCCGGGACGGTAACGGGAGGGACTGAAGCTTTCTTT. Translating gives CASSPGTVTGGTEAFF.

This chain connects TRBV5-1 to TRBJ2-1; 9 nucleotides match TRBD1. CDR3 size: 16 residues. CDR1 and CDR2 from the germline V gene are SGHRS and YFSETQ. Germline trimming cut 4 bases from V and 3 bases from J; bases unmatched to any gene: 8. CDR3 in DNA: TGCGCCAGCAGCATGGAACCGGGACAGGGCTACAATGAGCAGTTCTTC. It yields the protein CASSMEPGQGYNEQFF.

The chain employs TRBV30 and TRBJ1-1; D may be TRBD1 (6 bases). The ends were cut back, 4 bases at V and 9 bases at J, with 15 bases in the middle. The CDR3 consists of 12 residues. Germline assignment: CDR1 GTSNPN and CDR2 SVGIG (reference sequence). CDR3 bases: TGTGCCTGGATACTATCAGGGGTGCAAGCTTTCTTT. This gives the protein CAWILSGVQAFF.

The chain is built from TRBV11-3 and TRBJ2-3, with TRBD2 identical over 14 bases. Germline trimming cut 5 bases from V and 4 bases from J; bases unmatched to any gene: 2. This CDR3 comprises 15 residues. Looked up from germline, CDR1 is SGHNT and CDR2 is YENEEA. The DNA of the CDR3 is TGTGCCAGCAGCCCGGGACTAGCGGGAGCAGATACGCAGTATTTT. It yields the protein CASSPGLAGADTQYF.

This clone was seen once. The chain's CDR3 is CASSLAQGTAEAFF. The DNA for the CDR3 is TGCGCCAGCAGCTTGGCCCAGGGTACGGCTGAAGCTTTCTTT. The V and J genes are TRBV5-1 and TRBJ1-1; D may be TRBD1 (5 bases). There are 14 residues in the CDR3. The V gene lost 0 bases and the J gene lost 6 bases, with 12 bases spanning the gap. CDR1 and CDR2 from the germline V gene are SGHRS and YFSETQ.